This TCR beta chain was found in a study of CD8 T cells in ankylosing spondylitis. Many counts were recorded for this clonotype. The antigen is undetermined. Study results and limitations: Past studies reported some motif variants in reactive arthritis synovial fluid and blood. Blood from ankylosing spondylitis patients appeared to carry a characteristic roughly 8-variant TCR beta motif.

For TCR beta, libraries came from quantitative 5'-RACE with molecular barcodes. TCRdb re-derived calls from the 5' RACE reads in MiXCR, one entry per CDR3 protein. The table has nearly 350,000 distinct CDR3 sequences, about 15% seen once. This TCR was recovered from a male donor with ankylosing spondylitis or in good health (not recorded which). Sequencing was done on a sample of blood, either unsorted or a sorted T cell fraction (not recorded which).

The CDR3 DNA reads TGTGCCAGCAGCTTAGGGAGGGGGGGGAACACTGAAGCTTTCTTT. As protein: CASSLGRGGNTEAFF. V and J are TRBV7-2 and TRBJ1-1, with a tentative D call TRBD1 (6 bases). Trimming removed 1 base from V and 1 base from J, with 10 bases in between. CDR1 is SGHTA and CDR2 is FQGNSA in the germline V gene. The CDR3 is made up of 15 amino acids.